Listed here are 30 T cell receptor beta chains from one sample, sequenced in a study of blood T cell repertoires in COVID-19. Profiling relied on immunoSEQ multiplex PCR, and the TCRdb table lists in-frame clones only, not all of them. The sample holds around 40,000 clones, nearly 90% seen once. Source material: peripheral blood. All receptors derive from a man aged 60-69 years with COVID-19, enrolled during active disease.

V and J are TRBV19 and TRBJ2-5, with TRBD2 as a possible D gene (6 bases). From germline, CDR1 is LNHDA and CDR2 SQIVND (reference sequence). This CDR3 spans 14 amino acids. The ends were cut back, 4 bases at V and 2 bases at J, with 11 bases in the middle. In DNA, the CDR3 is TGTGCCAGTAGTACCCCAGGGAGGCAAGAGACCCAGTACTTC. Amino acid sequence: CASSTPGRQETQYF.

The chain joins TRBV7-9 to TRBJ2-1, with D possibly matching TRBD2 (5 bases). V lost 7 bases and J 0 bases, leaving 10 bases between the germline ends. The germline CDR1 and CDR2 sequences are SEHNR and FQNEAQ (reference sequence). This CDR3 spans 14 amino acids. CDR3 sequence reads: CASKPSNSYNEQFF. The CDR3 DNA sequence: TGTGCCAGCAAGCCTAGCAACTCCTACAATGAGCAGTTCTTC. The whole variable domain, filled in from reference TRBV7-9 and TRBJ2-1, reads DTGVSQNPRHKITKRGQNVTFRCDPISEHNRLYWYRQTLGQGPEFLTYFQNEAQLEKSRLLSDRFSAERPKGSFSTLEIQRTEQGDSAMYLCASKPSNSYNEQFFGPGTRLTVL.

This chain joins TRBV4-1 and TRBJ2-4, with 13 bases identical to TRBD2. In germline, CDR1 is MGHRA, CDR2 YSYEKL. The CDR3 totals 16 residues. The junction had 3 bases not matched to a gene; V was cut back by 0 bases and J by 7 bases. CDR3 region: CASSQEGLAGRNIQYF. CDR3 in DNA: TGCGCCAGCAGCCAAGAGGGACTAGCGGGACGGAACATTCAGTACTTC.

The genes are TRBV11-2 and TRBJ2-7, with 9 bases that match TRBD2. This CDR3 has 15 amino acids. V dropped 5 bases and J dropped 4; count of bases not matched to a gene: 9. Germline CDR1 SGHAT, CDR2 FQNNGV. CDR3 nucleotides: TGTGCCAGCAGCAGAACTAGCGGGCAGGGATACGAGCAGTACTTC. Its translation: CASSRTSGQGYEQYF. The complete variable domain, with remaining parts taken from reference TRBV11-2 and TRBJ2-7, reads EAGVAQSPRYKIIEKRQSVAFWCNPISGHATLYWYQQILGQGPKLLIQFQNNGVVDDSQLPKDRFSAERLKGVDSTLKIQPAKLEDSAVYLCASSRTSGQGYEQYFGPGTRLTVT.

This chain uses TRBV18 with TRBJ2-4; 8 bases are shared with TRBD2. Losses at the gene ends were 5 bases for V and 2 bases for J; bases not matched to a gene: 5. From germline, CDR1 is KGHSH and CDR2 LQKENI. The CDR3 runs 15 residues. DNA for the CDR3: TGTGCCAGCTCATCTCTTAGCGGGACCAAAAACATTCAGTACTTC. Translating gives CASSSLSGTKNIQYF.

The J gene is TRBJ1-5, the V gene TRBV27; D gene ambiguous. The V gene's germline CDR1 is MNHEY and CDR2 SMNVEV (reference sequence). Trimming shortened V by 3 bases and J by 1 base, and 4 bases separated the two germline ends. This CDR3 has 13 amino acids. The CDR3 spells CASSLTSNQPQHF. DNA of the CDR3: TGTGCCAGCAGTTTGACAAGCAATCAGCCCCAGCATTTT.

The chain combines TRBV5-1 with TRBJ1-1, with D tentatively TRBD1 (5 bases). CDR1 is SGHRS, CDR2 YFSETQ, per germline. Trimming removed 3 bases from V and 4 bases from J, with 19 bases in between. The length of the CDR3 is 16 residues. Written as DNA, the CDR3 is TGCGCCAGCAGCTCATTTGGACACACTAGCGGCACTGAAGCTTTCTTT. Its protein product is CASSSFGHTSGTEAFF.

This clone was detected once. V is TRBV5-1 and J is TRBJ1-4; D unclear. Deletions cut 0 bases from V and 8 bases from J, with 11 bases between. The germline gives CDR1 SGHRS, CDR2 YFSETQ. The CDR3 has 14 amino acids. The CDR3 DNA reads as TGCGCCAGCAGCTTGGGAGGCGATGGGGAAAAACTGTTTTTT. It translates to CASSLGGDGEKLFF.

The rearrangement links TRBV5-1 to TRBJ1-4; 7 bases match TRBD1. The junction had 5 bases not matched to a gene; V was cut back by 4 bases and J by 5 bases. This CDR3 comprises 14 residues. In germline, CDR1 is SGHRS, CDR2 YFSETQ. The CDR3 sequence: CASSPTGLNEKLFF. The CDR3, as DNA: TGCGCCAGCAGCCCGACAGGGCTAAATGAAAAACTGTTTTTT.

The chain carries TRBV29-1 and TRBJ2-3; D possibly corresponds to TRBD2 (6 bases). Germline CDR1 is SQVTM and CDR2 is ANQGSEA. V was cut by 3 bases and J by 2 bases, with 18 bases left in between. CDR3 length equals 16 residues. CDR3 loop: CSVEGGHNRPTDTQYF. In DNA, the CDR3 is TGCAGCGTTGAGGGAGGCCACAATCGACCCACAGATACGCAGTATTTT.

The rearrangement links TRBV5-1 to TRBJ1-2; 9 positions match TRBD1. The CDR3 runs 14 residues. Germline CDR1 SGHRS, CDR2 YFSETQ. V was pared by 4 bases and J by 4 bases, with 5 bases of the junction left unmatched. The CDR3 here is CASSTTGGIYGYTF. In nucleotides, the CDR3 is TGCGCCAGCAGCACAACAGGGGGCATCTATGGCTACACCTTC.

The V gene is TRBV5-4, the J gene TRBJ2-3; 13 bases align to TRBD2. CDR1 is SGHNT and CDR2 is YYREEE in the germline V gene (reference sequence). This CDR3 spans 17 amino acids. V dropped 0 bases and J dropped 3; count of bases not matched to a gene: 4. DNA of the CDR3: TGTGCCAGCAGCTTGGGGACTAGCGGGGGTAGGACAGATACGCAGTATTTT. As protein: CASSLGTSGGRTDTQYF.

The V and J genes are TRBV5-1 and TRBJ2-7; TRBD1 is a possible D gene (5 bases). The length of the CDR3 is 12 residues. Germline CDR1 and CDR2: SGHRS and YFSETQ. The V end lost 4 bases, the J end lost 3 bases, and 8 bases lay between the germline ends. The CDR3 loop reads CASSIDSYEQYF. The CDR3 region has the DNA TGCGCCAGCAGCATAGACAGCTACGAGCAGTACTTC.

V is TRBV9 and J is TRBJ1-1; the D is unclear. Deletions cut 4 bases from V and 1 base from J, with 14 bases between. This CDR3 spans 15 amino acids. Germline assignment: CDR1 SGDLS and CDR2 YYNGEE. The CDR3 bases are TGTGCCAGCAGCCCAGACGGGGTGGCGAACACTGAAGCTTTCTTT. Encoded protein: CASSPDGVANTEAFF.

The V gene is TRBV5-4, the J gene TRBJ2-7; TRBD2 matches at 9 bases. This CDR3 contains 17 residues. V dropped 1 base and J dropped 1; count of bases not matched to a gene: 9. Per germline, CDR1 SGHNT and CDR2 YYREEE (reference sequence). This CDR3 is CASSLRPGREGSYEQYF. CDR3 nucleotides: TGTGCCAGCAGCTTGAGGCCGGGGCGGGAGGGTTCCTACGAGCAGTACTTC.

The J gene is TRBJ1-2, the V gene TRBV28, with D possibly being TRBD1 (6 bases). The ends were cut back, 2 bases at V and 8 bases at J, with 9 bases in the middle. Per germline, CDR1 MDHEN and CDR2 SYDVKM. CDR3 size: 12 residues. CDR3 region: CASSLTGIGYTF. CDR3 nucleotides: TGTGCCAGCAGTTTAACAGGGATCGGCTACACCTTC.

DNA for the CDR3: TGTGCCAGCAGTCTTGGACTGTACAATGAGCAGTTCTTC. Its translation is CASSLGLYNEQFF. This chain joins TRBV27 and TRBJ2-1; D possibly corresponds to TRBD2 (5 bases). The V gene's germline CDR1 is MNHEY and CDR2 SMNVEV (reference sequence). V was trimmed by 5 bases and J by 4 bases, leaving 9 bases between them. The CDR3 is 13 residues long.

The chain has TRBV29-1 and TRBJ2-7; 8 bases align to TRBD1. Trimming removed 6 bases from V and 2 bases from J; junction bases left unmatched: 12. CDR3 length: 15 amino acids. In germline, CDR1 is SQVTM, CDR2 ANQGSEA. CDR3 residues: CSVAIRTGSPYEQYF. The CDR3 nucleotides read TGCAGCGTGGCCATACGGACAGGGTCCCCCTACGAGCAGTACTTC.

This clone was detected a few times. The chain couples TRBV11-3 to TRBJ1-1; D not certain. V was pared by 1 base and J by 0 bases, with 18 bases between. Germline V lookup: CDR1 SGHNT, CDR2 YENEEA. The CDR3 has 18 residues. CDR3 in amino acids: CASSLGAGTPRMNTEAFF. CDR3 DNA sequence: TGTGCCAGCAGCTTAGGAGCAGGTACCCCCCGTATGAACACTGAAGCTTTCTTT.

V gene TRBV7-2 combines with J gene TRBJ1-2; TRBD1 matches 9 bases. Germline-derived CDR1 and CDR2 are SGHTA and FQGNSA. The junction had 2 bases not matched to a gene; V was cut back by 2 bases and J by 4 bases. This CDR3 is 14 amino acids long. Here the CDR3 DNA reads TGTGCCAGCAGCTTAATGGACAGGGGCTATGGCTACACCTTC. Its protein is CASSLMDRGYGYTF.

The J gene is TRBJ2-7, the V gene TRBV28; 7 bases match TRBD2. With V trimmed by 2 bases and J by 2 bases, 3 bases remained unmatched. CDR1 is MDHEN and CDR2 is SYDVKM in the germline V gene. The CDR3 has 14 amino acids. Here the CDR3 reads CASSLLGGTYEQYF. CDR3 nucleotides: TGTGCCAGCAGTTTACTGGGGGGGACCTACGAGCAGTACTTC.

The rearrangement joins TRBV15 to TRBJ2-3; a possible D gene is TRBD2 (6 bases). The germline V gene has CDR1 LNHNV and CDR2 YYDKDF (reference sequence). The germline V and J ends were trimmed by 5 bases and 5 bases, with 14 bases remaining between them. The CDR3 has 14 amino acids. CDR3 protein: CATSSRSGLDTQYF. The CDR3 DNA follows: TGTGCCACCAGCTCTCGAAGCGGGCTAGATACGCAGTATTTT.

Details on this clone: At one of its ends the junction is not consistent with the germline gene, which may arise from a read error. This chain uses TRBV6-5 with TRBJ2-7, with unresolved D. Germline CDR1 is MNHEY and CDR2 is SVGAGI. This CDR3 spans 13 amino acids. The CDR3 bases are TGTGCCAGCAGTAACTCCGGGTTAGACGAGCAGTACTTC. Amino acids: CASSNSGLDEQYF.

This clone was recorded a few times. The chain uses TRBV3-1 (or the pseudogene TRBV3-2) and TRBJ1-1, with D unresolved. The CDR3 runs 15 residues. CDR1 is LGHDT and CDR2 is YNNKEL in the germline V gene (reference sequence). V was pared by 1 base and J by 3 bases, with 12 bases between. This chain's CDR3 is CASSQAGPGDTEAFF. The CDR3 region has the DNA TGTGCCAGCAGCCAAGCCGGGCCGGGAGACACTGAAGCTTTCTTT.

This chain links TRBV19 with TRBJ2-2, with 13 bases that match TRBD2. Germline V gene lookup returns CDR1 LNHDA and CDR2 SQIVND (reference sequence). CDR3 length: 17 amino acids. V lost 3 bases to trimming and J lost 4 bases; unmatched junction nucleotides: 5. Here the CDR3 DNA reads TGTGCCAGTAGTATCGGACTAGCGGGAGTTTTCACCGGGGAGCTGTTTTTT. Protein: CASSIGLAGVFTGELFF.

Here the CDR3 reads CASSLEYGVPETQYF. In DNA, the CDR3 is TGTGCCAGCAGCTTAGAGTACGGGGTCCCAGAGACCCAGTACTTC. This rearrangement joins TRBV7-2 to TRBJ2-5, with a possible D match to TRBD2 (5 bases). The CDR3 consists of 15 residues. V was pared by 1 base and J by 4 bases, with 13 bases between. The germline V gene has CDR1 SGHTA and CDR2 FQGNSA.

V gene TRBV30 combines with J gene TRBJ1-1; D might be TRBD1 (5 bases). V lost 2 bases and J 0 bases, leaving 16 bases between the germline ends. Germline CDR1 reads GTSNPN; CDR2 reads SVGIG (reference sequence). This CDR3 has 16 residues. The CDR3 DNA sequence: TGTGCCTGGAGTCCTCTTGACCGGGGGGTGAACACTGAAGCTTTCTTT. It codes for CAWSPLDRGVNTEAFF.

The CDR3 DNA reads as TGTGCCAGCAGTTTATTCGGGACAGGGGTGCGGGAGCAGTACTTC. Translated: CASSLFGTGVREQYF. The chain is built from TRBV28 and TRBJ2-7; TRBD1 aligns across 10 bases. The CDR3 length is 15 residues. The V gene end was trimmed by 1 base and the J gene end by 7 bases; junction bases not matched to a gene: 7. Per the germline V gene, CDR1 is MDHEN and CDR2 is SYDVKM. The complete variable domain, with remaining parts taken from reference TRBV28 and TRBJ2-7, reads DVKVTQSSRYLVKRTGEKVFLECVQDMDHENMFWYRQDPGLGLRLIYFSYDVKMKEKGDIPEGYSVSREKKERFSLILESASTNQTSMYLCASSLFGTGVREQYFGPGTRLTVT.

The CDR3, as DNA: TGTGCCAGCAGCCAAGATGGGGGGGCCTATGGCTACACCTTC. This codes for CASSQDGGAYGYTF. The chain links TRBV4-2 to TRBJ1-2; maybe TRBD1 (6 bases). The V gene lost 0 bases and the J gene lost 4 bases, with 9 bases spanning the gap. CDR1 and CDR2 from the germline V gene are LGHNA and YNFKEQ. This CDR3 is built from 14 residues.

V gene TRBV5-5 combines with J gene TRBJ2-1; TRBD1 matches at 9 bases. Germline V lookup: CDR1 SGHKS, CDR2 YYEKEE (reference sequence). Losses at the gene ends were 0 bases for V and 6 bases for J; bases not matched to a gene: 7. This CDR3 contains 16 residues. Here the CDR3 DNA reads TGTGCCAGCAGCTTGGCTGGACAGGGGATTGGCAATGAGCAGTTCTTC. Protein sequence: CASSLAGQGIGNEQFF. The entire variable domain, with the rest obtained from reference TRBV5-5 and TRBJ2-1, is as follows: DAGVTQSPTHLIKTRGQQVTLRCSPISGHKSVSWYQQVLGQGPQFIFQYYEKEERGRGNFPDRFSARQFPNYSSELNVNALLLGDSALYLCASSLAGQGIGNEQFFGPGTRLTVL.